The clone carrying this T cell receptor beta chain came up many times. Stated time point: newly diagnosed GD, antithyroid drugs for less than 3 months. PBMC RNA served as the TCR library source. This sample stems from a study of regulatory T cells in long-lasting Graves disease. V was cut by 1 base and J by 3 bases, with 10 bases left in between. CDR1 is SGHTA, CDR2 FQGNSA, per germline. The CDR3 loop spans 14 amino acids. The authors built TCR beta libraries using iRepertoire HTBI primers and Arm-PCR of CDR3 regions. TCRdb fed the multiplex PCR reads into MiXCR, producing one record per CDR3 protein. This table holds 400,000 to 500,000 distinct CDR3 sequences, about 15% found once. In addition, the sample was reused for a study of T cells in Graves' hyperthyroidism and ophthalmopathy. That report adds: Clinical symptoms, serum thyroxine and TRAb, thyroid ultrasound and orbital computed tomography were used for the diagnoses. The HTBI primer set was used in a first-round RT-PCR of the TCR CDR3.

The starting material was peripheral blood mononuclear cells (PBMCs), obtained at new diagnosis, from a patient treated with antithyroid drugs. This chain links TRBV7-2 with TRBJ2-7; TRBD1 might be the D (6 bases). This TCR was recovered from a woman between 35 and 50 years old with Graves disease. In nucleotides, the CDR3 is TGTGCCAGCAGCTTAGGACAGGTATACTACGAGCAGTACTTC. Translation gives CASSLGQVYYEQYF.